This T cell receptor (beta chain) comes out of a study of identical twins. Whole-study results and caveats: The abundant beta clonotypes from cord blood had fewer insertions, and memory repertoires had none of this.

In its sample, this clonotype was seen a few times. Its antigen is as yet unknown. TCRdb reprocessed the 5' RACE reads via MiXCR and lists one record per CDR3 protein. The sample yields over 200,000 distinct CDR3 sequences, roughly 10% seen once. This receptor was obtained from a woman aged 18-29 years in good health. Sequencing used memory (CD45RO+) T cells sorted from blood.

The CDR3 nucleotides are TGTGCCAGCAGCCACCGGAGGGGAGTGGACACTGAAGCTTTCTTT. Translating it yields CASSHRRGVDTEAFF. The chain carries TRBV9 and TRBJ1-1; tentatively, D is TRBD1 (5 bases). The germline V gene has CDR1 SGDLS and CDR2 YYNGEE. Trimming removed 4 bases at V and 3 bases at J, with 16 bases between. The CDR3 runs to 15 residues.